This entry lists 2 T cell receptor beta chains sequenced from one sample in a study of blood T cells in healthy people across ages. Next came a second PCR, run for about 6 to 12 cycles, which used a sample-barcoded 5' primer along with a J-beta primer mix. TCRdb called the 5' RACE reads again in MiXCR, with one record for every CDR3 protein. The repertoire holds roughly 1,800,000 distinct CDR3 sequences, with about 49% as singletons. Sequencing was carried out using blood. The receptor set was obtained from a woman aged 40-49 years in good health.

The chain employs TRBV12-3 or TRBV12-4 and TRBJ2-1, with 7 bases matching TRBD2. The CDR3 runs 13 residues. The junction had 9 bases not matched to a gene; V was cut back by 6 bases and J by 10 bases. The CDR3 sequence: CASRSGLVGEQFF. CDR3 nucleotides: TGTGCCAGCAGATCCGGACTAGTCGGCGAGCAGTTCTTC.

J is TRBJ2-7 and V is TRBV5-1; D is perhaps TRBD2 (6 bases). The CDR3 has 14 amino acids. Per germline, CDR1 SGHRS and CDR2 YFSETQ. The ends were cut back, 4 bases at V and 4 bases at J, with 15 bases in the middle. Here the CDR3 reads CASSLWDSNYEQYF. The CDR3 DNA sequence: TGCGCCAGCAGCCTGTGGGACTCGAATTACGAGCAGTACTTC.